This TCR beta chain stems from a study of Ad26.COV2.S vaccination and SARS-CoV-2 variants. In the study overall: Into the muscle, Ad26.COV2.S was dosed once or twice, 56 days apart.

CDR1 is MNHNY, CDR2 SVGAGI, per germline (reference sequence). V lost 6 bases and J 0 bases, leaving 12 bases between the germline ends. CDR3 length: 16 amino acids. Produced via immunoSEQ multiplex PCR; TCRdb's table is partial and in-frame only. The sample gives over 400,000 clones, 89% of which show up once; around 2.5% is in the top ten. Findings and caveats of the study: Placebo and vaccine recipients had non-spike TCR breadth that was similar. TCR breadth and depth analyses may have underestimated total T cell responses.

To note about this clone: The antigen is undetermined.

Treatment meaning: some 20 received Ad26.COV2.S at low or high dose, single or two shots; about 5 received placebo; per-sample allocation not given. Sampling was performed 63 days after the first vaccine or placebo injection. This TCR derives from a person aged 18-60 years who received the Ad26.COV2.S COVID-19 vaccine or a placebo. Sequencing used peripheral blood, obtained in a trial of Ad26.COV2.S vaccine versus placebo. The rearrangement uses TRBV6-6 and TRBJ2-6; no firm D call. The CDR3 reads CASSRLQVSGANVLTF. CDR3 DNA: TGTGCCAGCAGCCGTCTTCAGGTCTCTGGGGCCAACGTCCTGACTTTC.